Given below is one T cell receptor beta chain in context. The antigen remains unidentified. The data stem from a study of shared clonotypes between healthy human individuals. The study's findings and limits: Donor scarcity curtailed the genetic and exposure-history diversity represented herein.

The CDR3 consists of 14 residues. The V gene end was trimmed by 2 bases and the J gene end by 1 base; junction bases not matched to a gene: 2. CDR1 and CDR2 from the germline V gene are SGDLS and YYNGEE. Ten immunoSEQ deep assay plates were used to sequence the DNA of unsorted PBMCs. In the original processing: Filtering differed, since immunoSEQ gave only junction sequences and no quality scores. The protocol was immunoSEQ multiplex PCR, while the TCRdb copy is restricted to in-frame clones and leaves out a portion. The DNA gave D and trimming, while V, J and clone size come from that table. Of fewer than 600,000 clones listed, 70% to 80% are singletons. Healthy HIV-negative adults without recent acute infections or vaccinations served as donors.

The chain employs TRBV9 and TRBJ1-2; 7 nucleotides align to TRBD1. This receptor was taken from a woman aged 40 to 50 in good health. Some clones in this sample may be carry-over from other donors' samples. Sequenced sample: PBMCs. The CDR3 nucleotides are TGTGCCAGCAGCGTCGCAGGGGGTAACTATGGCTACACCTTC. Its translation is CASSVAGGNYGYTF.